Included here is one T cell receptor (beta chain) sequence, with context. Here immunoSEQ multiplex PCR was the method, and the copy in TCRdb shows in-frame clones only, minus some. The sample includes 250,000 to 300,000 clones, 88% of them seen just once. The source of the sample is a study of blood T cell repertoires in COVID-19. The wider study: Spain, Italy and the United States supplied samples that represented acute and convalescent COVID-19.

Looked up from germline, CDR1 is SGHRS and CDR2 is YFSETQ. The CDR3 length is 12 residues. V lost 4 bases and J lost 7, with 12 bases in between. The V call is TRBV5-1, the J call TRBJ2-7; tentative D call: TRBD1 (6 bases). The sample comprised peripheral blood. This receptor was taken from a woman aged 25 to 39 with COVID-19, enrolled during active disease. The CDR3 region is CASSTRGQEQYF. CDR3 bases: TGCGCCAGCAGCACCCGAGGACAGGAGCAGTACTTC.